The 10 T cell receptor beta chains below all came from one sample that was sequenced in a study of blood T cell repertoires in COVID-19. Measured with immunoSEQ multiplex PCR; TCRdb has only the in-frame clones, and not every one. Here the sample spans 150,000 to 250,000 clones, 94% being singletons. Sequencing used peripheral blood. These receptors were obtained from a man under 40 with COVID-19, enrolled during active disease.

The rearrangement uses TRBV6-5 and TRBJ1-1; D possibly corresponds to TRBD1 (6 bases). Germline CDR1 and CDR2: MNHEY and SVGAGI. The CDR3 covers 13 residues. V was shortened by 7 bases and J by 7 bases, with 16 bases between the two germline ends. The CDR3 DNA reads as TGTGCCAGCACCGAAAGCGGCAGGGGTGAAGCTTTCTTT. This translates into CASTESGRGEAFF.

J is TRBJ2-7 and V is TRBV5-1; 12 bases map to TRBD1. V lost 4 bases and J lost 8; bases outside the gene matches: 4. Germline V CDR1 and CDR2: SGHRS, YFSETQ. The CDR3 has 13 amino acids. Here the CDR3 DNA reads TGCGCCAGCAGCCGGGACAGGGGGCTCCAGCAGTACTTC. It specifies CASSRDRGLQQYF.

The chain recombines TRBV10-3 with TRBJ2-1, with TRBD2 as a possible D gene (6 bases). This CDR3 has 17 residues. V dropped 0 bases and J dropped 0 bases, with 12 bases sitting between them. Germline V lookup: CDR1 ENHRY, CDR2 SYGVKD. The CDR3 nucleotides are TGTGCCATCAGTGAGTCGACCGGGGGTCTCTCCTACAATGAGCAGTTCTTC. This sequence encodes CAISESTGGLSYNEQFF.

The gene calls are TRBV9 and TRBJ2-3; D uncertain. The CDR3 has 14 amino acids. CDR1 is SGDLS and CDR2 is YYNGEE in the germline V gene. V lost 3 bases and J 2 bases, leaving 10 bases between the germline ends. The DNA of the CDR3 is TGTGCCAGCAGCGAGAGAGAGTTCACAGATACGCAGTATTTT. It is translated as CASSEREFTDTQYF.

The chain carries TRBV5-4 and TRBJ1-6, with 7 nucleotides matching TRBD1. The CDR3 is 15 amino acids. Looked up from germline, CDR1 is SGHNT and CDR2 is YYREEE (reference sequence). V was pared by 0 bases and J by 8 bases, with 5 bases of the junction left unmatched. CDR3 region: CASSLGGQADSPLHF. Here the CDR3 DNA reads TGTGCCAGCAGCTTGGGTGGACAGGCCGATTCACCCCTCCACTTT.

This clone has just one count. This rearrangement joins TRBV13 to TRBJ2-3, with 9 bases matching TRBD2. Trimming cost V 5 bases and J 2 bases; bases outside gene matches: 14. The CDR3 consists of 18 residues. From germline, CDR1 is PRHDT and CDR2 FYEKMQ (reference sequence). The CDR3 DNA sequence: TGTGCCAGCAGCAACGAAGCGCTAGCGGGGACTTTCACAGATACGCAGTATTTT. Its translation is CASSNEALAGTFTDTQYF.

The chain combines TRBV7-3 with TRBJ2-2, with TRBD2 matching 11 bases. The CDR3 is 17 amino acids. CDR1 and CDR2 from the germline V gene are SGHTA and FQGTGA. V was pared by 0 bases and J by 4 bases, with 4 bases of the junction left unmatched. The CDR3 DNA reads as TGTGCCAGCAGCTTAACCTTGACTAGCGGGGTCACCGGGGAGCTGTTTTTT. Amino acid sequence: CASSLTLTSGVTGELFF.

This sequence joins TRBV19 and TRBJ2-7, with D possibly TRBD2 on 6 matching bases. The CDR3 is 13 amino acids. Trimming took off 8 bases at V and 3 bases at J, with 14 bases between the two ends. Germline V gives CDR1 LNHDA, CDR2 SQIVND (reference sequence). The CDR3 DNA follows: TGTGCCAGTGGGACTGGACCCTACTACGAGCAGTACTTC. As protein: CASGTGPYYEQYF.

This rearrangement joins TRBV7-6 to TRBJ2-1, with 7 bases lining up with TRBD2. V was pared by 6 bases and J by 3 bases, with 8 bases of the junction left unmatched. CDR1 and CDR2 from the germline V gene are SGHVS and FNYEAQ. The CDR3 covers 15 residues. The CDR3 is CASSLEGLDYNEQFF. The CDR3 nucleotides are TGTGCCAGCAGTCTCGAAGGACTAGACTACAATGAGCAGTTCTTC.

This chain connects TRBV19 to TRBJ1-6; D gene ambiguous. Germline V gene data show CDR1 as LNHDA and CDR2 as SQIVND (reference sequence). V lost 3 bases to trimming and J lost 0 bases, with 12 bases between them. CDR3 length: 17 amino acids. CDR3 protein: CASSMNPGSSYNSPLHF. CDR3 in DNA: TGTGCCAGTAGTATGAACCCGGGAAGCTCCTATAATTCACCCCTCCACTTT. The whole variable domain, remainder taken from reference TRBV19 and TRBJ1-6, is DGGITQSPKYLFRKEGQNVTLSCEQNLNHDAMYWYRQDPGQGLRLIYYSQIVNDFQKGDIAEGYSVSREKKESFPLTVTSAQKNPTAFYLCASSMNPGSSYNSPLHFGNGTRLTVT.